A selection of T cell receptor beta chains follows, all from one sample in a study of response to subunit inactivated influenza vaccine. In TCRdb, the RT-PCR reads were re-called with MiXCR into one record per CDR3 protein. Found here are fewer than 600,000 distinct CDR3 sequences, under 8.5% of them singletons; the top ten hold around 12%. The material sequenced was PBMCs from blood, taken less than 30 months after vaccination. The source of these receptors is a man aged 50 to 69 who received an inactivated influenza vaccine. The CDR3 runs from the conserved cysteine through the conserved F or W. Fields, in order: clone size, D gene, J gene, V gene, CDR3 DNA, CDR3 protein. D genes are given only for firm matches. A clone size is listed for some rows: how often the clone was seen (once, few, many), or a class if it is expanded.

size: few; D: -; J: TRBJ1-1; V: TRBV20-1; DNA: TGCAGTGCCCCTCACCGAGGGGGGAGGACTGAAGCTTTCTTT; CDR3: CSAPHRGGRTEAFF
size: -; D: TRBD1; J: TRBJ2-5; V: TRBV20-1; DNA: TGCAGTGCGAGCCGGGACAGCAAAGAGACCCAGTACTTC; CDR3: CSASRDSKETQYF
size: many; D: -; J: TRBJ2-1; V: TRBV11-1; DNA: TGTGCCAGCAGCTTAGCAGGGAATCGGAATGAGCAGTTCTTC; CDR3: CASSLAGNRNEQFF
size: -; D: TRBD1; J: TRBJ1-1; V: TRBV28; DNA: TGTGCCAGCAGTTTACTAGCCCCAGGGGGAGCTTTCTTT; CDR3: CASSLLAPGGAFF
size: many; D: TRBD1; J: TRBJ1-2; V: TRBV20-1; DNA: TGCAGTGCTGATGGACAGGGCCTAGACTATGGCTACACCTTC; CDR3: CSADGQGLDYGYTF
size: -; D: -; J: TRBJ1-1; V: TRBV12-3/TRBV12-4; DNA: TGTGCCAGCAGGGGACTCATGAACACTGAAGCTTTCTTT; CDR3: CASRGLMNTEAFF
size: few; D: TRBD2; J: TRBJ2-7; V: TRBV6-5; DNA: TGTGCCAGCAGTTCCCCGGGAGGCCTCTACGAGCAGTACTTC; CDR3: CASSSPGGLYEQYF
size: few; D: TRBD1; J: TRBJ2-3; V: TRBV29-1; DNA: TGCAGCGCGGATTCCGGGACAGGAGGGGTTGCGCAGTATTTT; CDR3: CSADSGTGGVAQYF
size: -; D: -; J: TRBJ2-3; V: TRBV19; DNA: TGTGCCACGGGCCCAATTTCGCAGTATTTT; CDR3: CATGPISQYF
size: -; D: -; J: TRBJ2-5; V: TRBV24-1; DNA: TGTGCCACCGCGAGGGGCCGGAACCCGTTGGAGACCCAGTACTTC; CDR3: CATARGRNPLETQYF
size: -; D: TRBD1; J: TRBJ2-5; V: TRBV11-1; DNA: TGTGCCAGCAGCTTAGGTCGGACAGGGAATGGAGAGACCCAGTACTTC; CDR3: CASSLGRTGNGETQYF
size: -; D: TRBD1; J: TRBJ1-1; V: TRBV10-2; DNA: TGCGCCAGCAGTGTAAACAGGGGGCAGGGCGAAGCTTTCTTT; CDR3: CASSVNRGQGEAFF
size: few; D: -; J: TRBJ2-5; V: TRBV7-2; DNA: TGTGCCAGCAGCTTAGCGGTGGGGGCTGGGGGTGAGACCCAGTACTTC; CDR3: CASSLAVGAGGETQYF
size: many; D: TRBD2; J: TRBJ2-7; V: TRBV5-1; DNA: TGCGCCAGCAGCTTGGCCAGCGGGAGCCGCGAGCAGTACTTC; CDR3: CASSLASGSREQYF
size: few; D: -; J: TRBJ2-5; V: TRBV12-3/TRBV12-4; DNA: TGTGCCAGCCACAGGGCCCAAGAGACCCAGTACTTC; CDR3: CASHRAQETQYF
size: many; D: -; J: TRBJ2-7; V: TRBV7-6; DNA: TGTGCCAGCAGCTTTTCCCGGGAGACAGGCGAGCAGTACTTC; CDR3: CASSFSRETGEQYF